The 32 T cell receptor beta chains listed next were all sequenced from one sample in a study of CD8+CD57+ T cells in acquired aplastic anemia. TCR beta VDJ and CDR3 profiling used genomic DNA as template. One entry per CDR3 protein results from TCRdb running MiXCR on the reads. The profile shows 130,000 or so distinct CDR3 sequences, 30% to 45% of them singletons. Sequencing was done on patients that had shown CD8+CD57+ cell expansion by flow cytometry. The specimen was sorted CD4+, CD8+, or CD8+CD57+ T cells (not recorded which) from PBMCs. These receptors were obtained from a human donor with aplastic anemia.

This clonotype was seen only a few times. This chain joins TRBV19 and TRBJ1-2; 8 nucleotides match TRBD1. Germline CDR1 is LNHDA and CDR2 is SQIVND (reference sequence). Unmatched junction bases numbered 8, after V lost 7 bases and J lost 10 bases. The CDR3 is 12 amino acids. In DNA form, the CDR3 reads TGTGCCAGTACCTTGGACAGGGACCTCTACACCTTC. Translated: CASTLDRDLYTF.

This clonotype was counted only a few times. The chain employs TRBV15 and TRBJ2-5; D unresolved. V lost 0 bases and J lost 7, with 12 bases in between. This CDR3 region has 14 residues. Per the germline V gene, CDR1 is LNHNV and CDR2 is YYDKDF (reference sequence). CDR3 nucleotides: TGTGCCACCAGCAGAGAACACGGTGTGGGGACCCAGTACTTC. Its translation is CATSREHGVGTQYF.

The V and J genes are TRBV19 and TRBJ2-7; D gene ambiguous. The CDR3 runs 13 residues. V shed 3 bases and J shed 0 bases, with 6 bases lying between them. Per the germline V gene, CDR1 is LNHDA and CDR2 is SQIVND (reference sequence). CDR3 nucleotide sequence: TGTGCCAGTAGTATGGATCCCTCCTACGAGCAGTACTTC. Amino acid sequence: CASSMDPSYEQYF.

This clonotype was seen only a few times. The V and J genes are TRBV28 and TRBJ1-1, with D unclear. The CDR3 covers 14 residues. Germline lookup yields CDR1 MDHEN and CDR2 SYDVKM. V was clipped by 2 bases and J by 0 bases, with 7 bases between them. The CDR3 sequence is CASSLALMNTEAFF. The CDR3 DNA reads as TGTGCCAGCAGTTTAGCCCTAATGAACACTGAAGCTTTCTTT.

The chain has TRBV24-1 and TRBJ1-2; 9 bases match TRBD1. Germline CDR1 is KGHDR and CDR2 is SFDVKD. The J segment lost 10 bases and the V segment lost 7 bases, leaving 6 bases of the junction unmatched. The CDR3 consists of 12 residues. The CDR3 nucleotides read TGTGCCACCAGCCTGTGGACAGGGGCCTACACCTTC. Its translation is CATSLWTGAYTF.

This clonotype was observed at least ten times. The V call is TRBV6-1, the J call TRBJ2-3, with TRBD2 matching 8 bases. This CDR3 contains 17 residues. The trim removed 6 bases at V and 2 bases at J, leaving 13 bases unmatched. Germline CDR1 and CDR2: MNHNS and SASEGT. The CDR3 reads CASSPAGGSGVTDTQYF. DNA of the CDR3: TGTGCCAGCAGCCCTGCGGGGGGCAGCGGGGTCACAGATACGCAGTATTTT.

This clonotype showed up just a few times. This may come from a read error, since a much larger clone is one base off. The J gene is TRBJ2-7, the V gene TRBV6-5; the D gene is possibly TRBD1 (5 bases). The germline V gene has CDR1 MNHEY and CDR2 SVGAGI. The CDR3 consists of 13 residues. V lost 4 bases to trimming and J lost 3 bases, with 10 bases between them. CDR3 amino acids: CASSSPGHYEQYF. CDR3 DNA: TGTGCCAGCAGTTCCCCAGGGCACTACGAGCAGTACTTC.

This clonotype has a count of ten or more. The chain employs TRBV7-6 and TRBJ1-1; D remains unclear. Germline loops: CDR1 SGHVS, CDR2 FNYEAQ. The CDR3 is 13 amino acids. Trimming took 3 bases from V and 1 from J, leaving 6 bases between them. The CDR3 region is CASSLKENTEAFF. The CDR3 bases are TGTGCCAGCAGCTTGAAAGAGAACACTGAAGCTTTCTTT.

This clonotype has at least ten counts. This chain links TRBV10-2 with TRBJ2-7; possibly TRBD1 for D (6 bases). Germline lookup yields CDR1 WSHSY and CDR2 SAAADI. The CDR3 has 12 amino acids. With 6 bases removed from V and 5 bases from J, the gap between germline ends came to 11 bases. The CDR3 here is CASRQGEHEQYF. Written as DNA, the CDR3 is TGCGCCAGCAGACAGGGCGAACACGAGCAGTACTTC.

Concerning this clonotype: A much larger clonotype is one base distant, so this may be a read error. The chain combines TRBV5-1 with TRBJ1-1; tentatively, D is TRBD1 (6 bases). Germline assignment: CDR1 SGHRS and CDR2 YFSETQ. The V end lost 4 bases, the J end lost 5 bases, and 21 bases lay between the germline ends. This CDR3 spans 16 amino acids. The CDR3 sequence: CASSDSPTGSGTEAFF. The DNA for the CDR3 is TGCGCCAGCAGCGACAGCCCGACAGGCTCGGGGACTGAAGCTTTCTTT.

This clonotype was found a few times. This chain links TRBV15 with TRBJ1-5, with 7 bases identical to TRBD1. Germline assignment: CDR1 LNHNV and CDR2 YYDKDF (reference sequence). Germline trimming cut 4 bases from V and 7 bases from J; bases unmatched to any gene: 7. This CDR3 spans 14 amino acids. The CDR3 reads CATSTRQGGQPQHF. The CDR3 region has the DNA TGTGCCACCAGCACCAGACAGGGTGGGCAGCCCCAGCATTTT.

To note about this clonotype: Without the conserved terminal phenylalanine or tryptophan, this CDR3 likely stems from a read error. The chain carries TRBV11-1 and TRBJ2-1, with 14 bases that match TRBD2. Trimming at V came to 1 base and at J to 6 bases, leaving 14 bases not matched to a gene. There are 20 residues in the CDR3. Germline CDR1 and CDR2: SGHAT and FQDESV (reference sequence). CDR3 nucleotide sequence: TGTGCCAGCAGCTTAGTCCCGACCGGGACTAGCGGGGGCCAACCCAATGAGCAGTTCTTA. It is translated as CASSLVPTGTSGGQPNEQFL.

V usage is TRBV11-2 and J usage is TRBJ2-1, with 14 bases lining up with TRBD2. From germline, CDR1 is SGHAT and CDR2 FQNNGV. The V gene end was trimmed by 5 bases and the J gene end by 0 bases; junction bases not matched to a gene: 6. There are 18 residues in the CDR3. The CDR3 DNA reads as TGTGCCAGCAGCCCCGGACTAGCGGGGGGCAGCTCCTACAATGAGCAGTTCTTC. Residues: CASSPGLAGGSSYNEQFF. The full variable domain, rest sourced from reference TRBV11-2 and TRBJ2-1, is EAGVAQSPRYKIIEKRQSVAFWCNPISGHATLYWYQQILGQGPKLLIQFQNNGVVDDSQLPKDRFSAERLKGVDSTLKIQPAKLEDSAVYLCASSPGLAGGSSYNEQFFGPGTRLTVL.

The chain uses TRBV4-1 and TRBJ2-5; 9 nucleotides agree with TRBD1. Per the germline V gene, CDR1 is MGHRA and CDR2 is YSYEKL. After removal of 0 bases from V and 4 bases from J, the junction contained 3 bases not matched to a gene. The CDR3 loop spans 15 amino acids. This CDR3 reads CASSQEQGARETQYF. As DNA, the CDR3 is TGCGCCAGCAGCCAAGAACAGGGGGCGCGAGAGACCCAGTACTTC.

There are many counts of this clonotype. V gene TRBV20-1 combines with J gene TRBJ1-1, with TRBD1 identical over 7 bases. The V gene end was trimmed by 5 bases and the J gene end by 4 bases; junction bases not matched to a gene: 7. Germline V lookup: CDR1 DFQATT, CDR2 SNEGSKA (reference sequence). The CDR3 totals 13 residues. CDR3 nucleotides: TGCAGTGCTGAGGACAGGATGAGCACTGAAGCTTTCTTT. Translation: CSAEDRMSTEAFF.

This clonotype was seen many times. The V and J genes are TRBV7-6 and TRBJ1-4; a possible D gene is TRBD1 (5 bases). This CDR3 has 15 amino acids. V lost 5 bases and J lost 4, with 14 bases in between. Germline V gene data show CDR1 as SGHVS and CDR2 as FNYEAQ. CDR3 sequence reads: CASSPEGQRNEKLFF. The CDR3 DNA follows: TGTGCCAGCAGCCCCGAGGGGCAACGTAATGAAAAACTGTTTTTT.

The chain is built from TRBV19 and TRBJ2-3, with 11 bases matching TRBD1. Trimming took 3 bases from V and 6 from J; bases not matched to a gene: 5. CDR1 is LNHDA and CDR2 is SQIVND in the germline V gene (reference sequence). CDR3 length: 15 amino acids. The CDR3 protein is CASSISRDRGDTQYF. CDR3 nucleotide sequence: TGTGCCAGTAGTATCTCCCGGGACAGGGGGGATACGCAGTATTTT.

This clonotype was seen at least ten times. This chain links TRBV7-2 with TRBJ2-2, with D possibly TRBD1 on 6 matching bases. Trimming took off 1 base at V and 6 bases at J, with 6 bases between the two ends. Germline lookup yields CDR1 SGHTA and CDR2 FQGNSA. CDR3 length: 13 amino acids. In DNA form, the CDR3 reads TGTGCCAGCAGCTTAGAGGGGGCCGGGGAGCTGTTTTTT. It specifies CASSLEGAGELFF.

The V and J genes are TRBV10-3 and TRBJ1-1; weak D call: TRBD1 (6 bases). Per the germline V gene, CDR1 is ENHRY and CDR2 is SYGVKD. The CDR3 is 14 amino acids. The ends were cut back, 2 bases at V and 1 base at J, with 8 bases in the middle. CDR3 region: CAISERGGNTEAFF. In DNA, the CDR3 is TGTGCCATCAGTGAGAGGGGGGGGAACACTGAAGCTTTCTTT.

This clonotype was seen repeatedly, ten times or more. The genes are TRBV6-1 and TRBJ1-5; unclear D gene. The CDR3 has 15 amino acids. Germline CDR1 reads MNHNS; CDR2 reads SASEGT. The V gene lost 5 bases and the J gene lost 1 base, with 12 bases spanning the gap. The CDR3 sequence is CASSPSGESNQPQHF. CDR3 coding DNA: TGTGCCAGCAGTCCATCGGGAGAGAGCAATCAGCCCCAGCATTTT.

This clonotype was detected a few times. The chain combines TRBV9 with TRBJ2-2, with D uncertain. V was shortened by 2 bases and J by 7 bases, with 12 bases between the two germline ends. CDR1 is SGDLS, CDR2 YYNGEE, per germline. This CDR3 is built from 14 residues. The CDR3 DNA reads TGTGCCAGCAGCGTGGGCGCGCTGATCGGGGAGCTGTTTTTT. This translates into CASSVGALIGELFF.

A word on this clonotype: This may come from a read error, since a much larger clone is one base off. CDR3 sequence: CASSREGGERFF. Here the CDR3 DNA reads TGCGCCAGCAGCCGAGAGGGGGGTGAACGGTTCTTT. V gene TRBV5-1 combines with J gene TRBJ2-1; D could derive from TRBD1 or TRBD2 (6 bases each). The germline V gene has CDR1 SGHRS and CDR2 YFSETQ. The CDR3 loop spans 12 amino acids. Variable domain in full (rest from reference TRBV5-1 and TRBJ2-1): KAGVTQTPRYLIKTRGQQVTLSCSPISGHRSVSWYQQTPGQGLQFLFEYFSETQRNKGNFPGRFSGRQFSNSRSEMNVSTLELGDSALYLCASSREGGERFFGPGTRLTVL.

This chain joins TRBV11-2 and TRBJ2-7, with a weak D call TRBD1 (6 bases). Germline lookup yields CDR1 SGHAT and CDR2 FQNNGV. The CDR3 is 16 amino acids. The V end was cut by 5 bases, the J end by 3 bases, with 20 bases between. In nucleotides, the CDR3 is TGTGCCAGCAGCCGTGACGTCAGGGGAGATTACTACGAGCAGTACTTC. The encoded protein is CASSRDVRGDYYEQYF.

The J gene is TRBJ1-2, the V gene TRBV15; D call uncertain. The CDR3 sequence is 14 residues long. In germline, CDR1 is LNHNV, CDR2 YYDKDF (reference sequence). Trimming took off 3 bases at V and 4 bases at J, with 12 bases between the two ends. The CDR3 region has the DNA TGTGCCACCAGCAGTCTAAAGGGCCTCTATGGCTACACCTTC. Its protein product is CATSSLKGLYGYTF.

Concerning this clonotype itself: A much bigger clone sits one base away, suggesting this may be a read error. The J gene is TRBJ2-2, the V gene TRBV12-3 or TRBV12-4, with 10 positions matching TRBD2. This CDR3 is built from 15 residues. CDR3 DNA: TGTGCCAGCAGTCCCCGGACTAGCGGCGGCGGGGAGCCGTTTTTT. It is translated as CASSPRTSGGGEPFF.

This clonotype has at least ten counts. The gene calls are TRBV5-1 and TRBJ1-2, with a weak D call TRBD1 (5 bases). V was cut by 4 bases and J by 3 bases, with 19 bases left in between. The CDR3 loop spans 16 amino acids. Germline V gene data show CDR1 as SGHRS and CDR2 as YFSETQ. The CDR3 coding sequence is TGCGCCAGCAGCCCCGAGGGACCCGGACGGGACTATGGCTACACCTTC. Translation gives CASSPEGPGRDYGYTF. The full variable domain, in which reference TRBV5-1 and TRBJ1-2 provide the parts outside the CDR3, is KAGVTQTPRYLIKTRGQQVTLSCSPISGHRSVSWYQQTPGQGLQFLFEYFSETQRNKGNFPGRFSGRQFSNSRSEMNVSTLELGDSALYLCASSPEGPGRDYGYTFGSGTRLTVV.

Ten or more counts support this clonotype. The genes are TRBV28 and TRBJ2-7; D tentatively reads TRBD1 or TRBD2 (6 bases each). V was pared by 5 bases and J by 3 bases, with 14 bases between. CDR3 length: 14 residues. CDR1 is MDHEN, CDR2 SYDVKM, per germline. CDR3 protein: CASSPSGARYEQYF. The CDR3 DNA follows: TGTGCCAGCAGTCCCTCGGGGGCACGCTACGAGCAGTACTTC.

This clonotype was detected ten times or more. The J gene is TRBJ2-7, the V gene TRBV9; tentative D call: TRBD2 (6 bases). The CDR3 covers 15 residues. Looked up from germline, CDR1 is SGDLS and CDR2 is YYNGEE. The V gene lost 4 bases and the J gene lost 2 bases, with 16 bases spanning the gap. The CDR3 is CASSRERGFTYEQYF. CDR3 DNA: TGTGCCAGCAGCCGGGAGAGGGGCTTTACCTACGAGCAGTACTTC.

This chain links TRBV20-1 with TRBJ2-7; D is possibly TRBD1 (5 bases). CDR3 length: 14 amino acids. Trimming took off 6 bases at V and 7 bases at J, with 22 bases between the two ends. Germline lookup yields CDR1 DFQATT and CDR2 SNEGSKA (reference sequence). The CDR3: CSAATRIRVNEQYF. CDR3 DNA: TGCAGTGCAGCCACCAGGATCAGGGTAAATGAGCAGTACTTC.

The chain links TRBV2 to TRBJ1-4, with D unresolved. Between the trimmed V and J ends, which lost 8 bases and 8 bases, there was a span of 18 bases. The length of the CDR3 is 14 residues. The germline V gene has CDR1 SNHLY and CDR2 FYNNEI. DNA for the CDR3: TGTGCCAGCTACTCGGGCCTCCGAGGAGAAAAACTGTTTTTT. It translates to CASYSGLRGEKLFF.

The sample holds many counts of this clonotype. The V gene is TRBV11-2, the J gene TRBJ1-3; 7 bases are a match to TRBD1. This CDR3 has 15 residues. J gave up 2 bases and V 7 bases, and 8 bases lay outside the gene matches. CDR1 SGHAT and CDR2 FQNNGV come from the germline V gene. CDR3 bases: TGTGCCAGCACCCCGACAGGGAATCCTGGAAACACCATATATTTT. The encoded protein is CASTPTGNPGNTIYF.

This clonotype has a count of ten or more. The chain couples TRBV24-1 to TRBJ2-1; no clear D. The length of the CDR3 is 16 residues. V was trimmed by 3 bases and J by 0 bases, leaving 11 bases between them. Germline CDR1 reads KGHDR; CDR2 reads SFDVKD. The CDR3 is CATSDRAASSYNEQFF. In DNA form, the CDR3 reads TGTGCCACCAGTGATAGGGCGGCTAGCTCCTACAATGAGCAGTTCTTC.